This T cell receptor beta chain was documented in a study of blood T cell repertoires in COVID-19. Study information: Nucleic acid was either cDNA or gDNA, and it came from T cells, B-cell-depleted T cells, or PBMCs.

Trimming took 6 bases from V and 13 from J; bases not matched to a gene: 7. From germline, CDR1 is LGHDT and CDR2 YNNKEL (reference sequence). There are 12 residues in the CDR3. Cohorts were assigned according to the clinical history that participants reported. Recovered status applied to Cohort 3 donors who had two consecutive negative PCRs. It also applied to those with clearance or with symptom resolution. In the authors' methods: Cell counts per sample came from amplifying reference gene primers. Data came from immunoSEQ multiplex PCR; TCRdb stores just in-frame clones and leaves some out. D and trimming were read from the DNA, whereas the V and J calls and clone size are those reported in that table. The data show more than 250,000 clones, with 86% seen just once and roughly 3% held by the top ten.

V and J are TRBV3-1 (or the pseudogene TRBV3-2) and TRBJ2-1; 9 nucleotides agree with TRBD2. The sequencing sample was made of PBMCs or T cells enriched from blood (not recorded which). This sequence originates from a woman aged 18-29 years who had recovered from COVID-19. The CDR3 DNA reads as TGTGCCAGCAGTTTATTAGCGGGAGTACAGTTCTTC. Translation: CASSLLAGVQFF.